The present TCR beta chain was sequenced within a study of tissue T cells after allogeneic stem cell transplantation. Study-level background: Of the grafts for graft-versus-host disease patients, four were unmodified and three CD34-selected.

This clone showed up just a few times. The antigen is not known. Whole-study results and caveats: Anatomically similar tissues had similar TCR repertoires within each patient.

Survey-depth TCRbeta CDR3 sequencing reported V/J genes and productive frequencies. TCRdb's table, derived via immunoSEQ multiplex PCR, lists solely in-frame clones and lacks some. Of more than 350 clones listed, roughly four fifths are singletons. From germline, CDR1 is SGHVS and CDR2 FNYEAQ. The CDR3 consists of 15 residues. Trimming cost V 0 bases and J 1 base, with 10 bases left between them. The source material was skin, sampled at autopsy. The rearrangement joins TRBV7-6 to TRBJ2-7; tentative D call: TRBD1 (5 bases). The receptor was derived from a female patient between 18 and 55 years old with steroid-refractory graft-versus-host disease after an allogeneic stem cell transplant. Some of these T cells may belong to the graft donor. This chain's CDR3 is CASSLAPGASYEQYF. DNA for the CDR3: TGTGCCAGCAGCTTAGCGCCTGGGGCATCCTACGAGCAGTACTTC.